This T cell receptor beta chain was identified during a study of T cell responses to AZD1222 COVID-19 vaccine. Whole-study findings and limits: Mapped onto spike, vaccine-associated CD4 TCRs spanned it and were dominant at 160-218 and 743-854. Nearly half of spike-specific TCRs reportedly target variant regions that are unmutated in the B.1.351 and B.1.1.7 variants.

TCRdb's copy holds only in-frame clones and misses some; the assay was immunoSEQ multiplex PCR. The data contain 150,000 or so clones, less than 90% of them singletons. With regard to this clone: Its antigen is currently unknown.

CDR1 is SGDLS and CDR2 is YYNGEE in the germline V gene. V trimming: 4 bases; J trimming: 0 bases; junction bases outside the gene matches: 6. CDR3 length: 16 residues. The clonotype originates from an adult in good health. The source was peripheral blood, collected on day 0 of AZD1222 vaccination. The rearrangement uses TRBV9 and TRBJ2-2, with 7 bases identical to TRBD1. CDR3 nucleotide sequence: TGTGCCAGCAGCCCTCGTGGACAGGCGAACACCGGGGAGCTGTTTTTT. The encoded protein is CASSPRGQANTGELFF.